Each of the 29 T cell receptor beta chains below was sequenced from the same sample in a study of OX40 agonist ivuxolimab in advanced cancers. Only in-frame clones appear in the TCRdb table, and some are missing; sequencing was by immunoSEQ multiplex PCR. The sample carries about 82,000 clones, over 75% recorded once. The sequencing here drew on CD4+ or CD8+ T cells sorted from blood, taken in a trial of the OX40 agonist ivuxolimab. Receptors originate from an adult with an advanced solid tumor such as melanoma, head and neck, liver or kidney cancer.

The V call is TRBV6-1, the J call TRBJ2-7; the D is unclear. Germline V gene sequence: CDR1 MNHNS, CDR2 SASEGT. The V end lost 2 bases, the J end lost 7 bases, and 15 bases lay between the germline ends. This CDR3 has 14 residues. Written as DNA, the CDR3 is TGTGCCAGCAGTGAATTAGGTAGCCTAGGAGAGCAGTACTTC. This sequence encodes CASSELGSLGEQYF.

The genes are TRBV9 and TRBJ2-5; D uncertain. The CDR3 consists of 12 residues. Germline-derived CDR1 and CDR2 are SGDLS and YYNGEE. With 0 bases removed from V and 0 bases from J, the gap between germline ends came to 0 bases. In DNA, the CDR3 is TGTGCCAGCAGCGTAGACCAAGAGACCCAGTACTTC. Amino acids: CASSVDQETQYF. The whole variable domain, remainder taken from reference TRBV9 and TRBJ2-5, is DSGVTQTPKHLITATGQRVTLRCSPRSGDLSVYWYQQSLDQGLQFLIQYYNGEERAKGNILERFSAQQFPDLHSELNLSSLELGDSALYFCASSVDQETQYFGPGTRLLVL.

The chain is built from TRBV18 and TRBJ2-3; 11 bases are a match to TRBD2. This CDR3 spans 16 amino acids. Germline V gene data show CDR1 as KGHSH and CDR2 as LQKENI. The V gene end was trimmed by 3 bases and the J gene end by 0 bases; junction bases not matched to a gene: 2. The CDR3 nucleotides read TGTGCCAGCTCACCGACTAGCGGGACTAGCACAGATACGCAGTATTTT. It translates to CASSPTSGTSTDTQYF. Variable domain in full (rest from reference TRBV18 and TRBJ2-3): NAGVMQNPRHLVRRRGQEARLRCSPMKGHSHVYWYRQLPEEGLKFMVYLQKENIIDESGMPKERFSAEFPKEGPSILRIQQVVRGDSAAYFCASSPTSGTSTDTQYFGPGTRLTVL.

This chain connects TRBV28 to TRBJ1-2, with unresolved D. The CDR3 is 14 residues long. Germline CDR1 reads MDHEN; CDR2 reads SYDVKM. The V end was cut by 6 bases, the J end by 4 bases, with 15 bases between. In nucleotides, the CDR3 is TGTGCCAGCAGCCTAACGGGCGGGAGCTATGGCTACACCTTC. It encodes CASSLTGGSYGYTF.

The chain carries TRBV15 and TRBJ1-2; no clear D. The CDR3 has 13 residues. Trimming took off 5 bases at V and 2 bases at J, with 9 bases between the two ends. CDR1 and CDR2 (germline): LNHNV, YYDKDF (reference sequence). The CDR3 is CATSPDINYGYTF. The CDR3 DNA reads as TGTGCCACCAGCCCCGACATCAACTATGGCTACACCTTC.

The chain combines TRBV11-2 with TRBJ2-1, with TRBD2 matching over 7 bases. The CDR3 loop spans 13 amino acids. The V gene's germline CDR1 is SGHAT and CDR2 FQNNGV. V lost 3 bases, J lost 6 bases, and 2 bases stayed unmatched. CDR3 sequence reads: CASSFQRGNEQFF. The CDR3 region has the DNA TGTGCCAGCAGCTTCCAGCGGGGCAATGAGCAGTTCTTC.

The rearrangement links TRBV29-1 to TRBJ2-1; D is possibly TRBD2 (6 bases). From germline, CDR1 is SQVTM and CDR2 ANQGSEA. The CDR3 extends over 13 amino acids. Trimming took off 6 bases at V and 2 bases at J, with 11 bases between the two ends. The CDR3 DNA follows: TGCAGCGTCCGGGACTTTACCTACAATGAGCAGTTCTTC. The encoded protein is CSVRDFTYNEQFF.

The rearrangement uses TRBV7-2 and TRBJ2-1; TRBD2 matches 7 bases. The CDR3 is made up of 15 amino acids. From germline, CDR1 is SGHTA and CDR2 FQGNSA. V shed 5 bases and J 1 base; nucleotides not matched to a gene: 5. The CDR3 nucleotides are TGTGCCAGCAGCCCAACTAGCGCTTCCTACAATGAGCAGTTCTTC. Its protein product is CASSPTSASYNEQFF.

This clone was observed once. This rearrangement joins TRBV30 to TRBJ1-1; D not resolved. Trimming took 2 bases from V and 0 from J, leaving 10 bases between them. Germline CDR1 GTSNPN, CDR2 SVGIG (reference sequence). CDR3 length equals 14 residues. The CDR3 reads CAWSLGLMNTEAFF. Written as DNA, the CDR3 is TGTGCCTGGAGTTTAGGTTTAATGAACACTGAAGCTTTCTTT.

The chain combines TRBV5-4 with TRBJ1-4; perhaps TRBD1 as D (5 bases). The CDR3 is 13 amino acids. Germline CDR1 SGHNT, CDR2 YYREEE (reference sequence). Trimming cost V 2 bases and J 5 bases, with 7 bases left between them. The CDR3 region is CASSFPGNEKLFF. The CDR3 nucleotides are TGTGCCAGCAGCTTCCCAGGGAATGAAAAACTGTTTTTT.

The V and J genes are TRBV6-4 and TRBJ2-7; D possibly corresponds to TRBD1 (6 bases). Germline values: CDR1 MRHNA, CDR2 SNTAGT. CDR3 length equals 14 residues. Trimming removed 1 base from V and 4 bases from J, with 11 bases in between. In DNA form, the CDR3 reads TGTGCCAGCAGTGACTTTGACAGGACGTACGAGCAGTACTTC. The encoded protein is CASSDFDRTYEQYF.

The chain carries TRBV5-1 and TRBJ1-6; 10 positions match TRBD1. Germline values: CDR1 SGHRS, CDR2 YFSETQ. CDR3 size: 14 residues. The V and J ends lost 7 bases and 6 bases, in that order; junction bases with no gene match: 4. The CDR3 region is CASGTGAANSPLHF. CDR3 sequence (DNA): TGCGCCAGCGGGACAGGGGCCGCTAATTCACCCCTCCACTTT.

The chain combines TRBV5-4 with TRBJ2-7; 13 nucleotides agree with TRBD2. V dropped 2 bases and J dropped 0; count of bases not matched to a gene: 2. The germline CDR1 and CDR2 sequences are SGHNT and YYREEE (reference sequence). There are 16 residues in the CDR3. CDR3 sequence: CASSLGLAGDSYEQYF. CDR3 sequence (DNA): TGTGCCAGCAGCTTAGGACTAGCGGGAGACTCCTACGAGCAGTACTTC.

This chain links TRBV10-3 with TRBJ2-2; a possible D gene is TRBD1 (5 bases). Per the germline V gene, CDR1 is ENHRY and CDR2 is SYGVKD. This CDR3 contains 14 residues. V shed 4 bases and J shed 0 bases, with 6 bases lying between them. CDR3 DNA sequence: TGTGCCATCAGTGGGGGCGCGAACACCGGGGAGCTGTTTTTT. Translating gives CAISGGANTGELFF.

The chain has TRBV28 and TRBJ2-7, with D perhaps matching TRBD1 or TRBD2 (5 bases each). Germline V gene data show CDR1 as MDHEN and CDR2 as SYDVKM. V was cut by 5 bases and J by 2 bases, with 16 bases left in between. The CDR3 is 15 residues long. The CDR3 spells CASSTGTERPYEQYF. The CDR3 nucleotides read TGTGCCAGCAGTACGGGGACGGAACGTCCCTACGAGCAGTACTTC.

The chain uses TRBV27 and TRBJ2-7; 9 bases fit TRBD1. CDR3 size: 15 residues. In germline, CDR1 is MNHEY, CDR2 SMNVEV (reference sequence). The V segment lost 7 bases and the J segment 7 bases; nucleotides outside the gene matches: 14. CDR3 region: CASTKNRDRVLEQYF. The CDR3 nucleotides are TGTGCCAGCACCAAAAACCGGGACAGGGTCTTGGAGCAGTACTTC.

The chain uses TRBV29-1 and TRBJ2-5, with D possibly being TRBD1 (6 bases). Per the germline V gene, CDR1 is SQVTM and CDR2 is ANQGSEA. V lost 4 bases to trimming and J lost 4 bases, with 13 bases between them. CDR3 length: 13 residues. CDR3 region: CSVVLTGPETQYF. Here the CDR3 DNA reads TGCAGCGTTGTATTAACAGGGCCAGAGACCCAGTACTTC.

The chain is built from TRBV19 and TRBJ1-4; a weak D match, TRBD1 (6 bases). Per the germline V gene, CDR1 is LNHDA and CDR2 is SQIVND (reference sequence). V dropped 5 bases and J dropped 0 bases, with 13 bases sitting between them. The CDR3 extends over 16 amino acids. CDR3 protein: CASSSLGHPTNEKLFF. In nucleotides, the CDR3 is TGTGCCAGTAGTTCCCTGGGACACCCAACTAATGAAAAACTGTTTTTT.

V usage is TRBV28 and J usage is TRBJ2-1; D ambiguous. This CDR3 is built from 14 residues. With 8 bases removed from V and 0 bases from J, the gap between germline ends came to 11 bases. Germline CDR1 and CDR2: MDHEN and SYDVKM. In nucleotides, the CDR3 is TGTGCCAGCTCCGACTTCAGCTCCTACAATGAGCAGTTCTTC. Encoded protein: CASSDFSSYNEQFF.

The V and J genes are TRBV11-2 and TRBJ2-7; 9 bases match TRBD2. Germline trimming cut 3 bases from V and 7 bases from J; bases unmatched to any gene: 10. This CDR3 contains 15 residues. Germline V CDR1 and CDR2: SGHAT, FQNNGV. The CDR3 protein is CASSFGLAGTREQYF. The CDR3, as DNA: TGTGCCAGCAGCTTCGGGCTAGCGGGGACTCGGGAGCAGTACTTC.

V usage is TRBV5-1 and J usage is TRBJ1-1; 7 bases line up with TRBD1. The CDR3 sequence is 15 residues long. With V trimmed by 7 bases and J by 2 bases, 11 bases remained unmatched. Germline V gene lookup returns CDR1 SGHRS and CDR2 YFSETQ. In DNA, the CDR3 is TGCGCCAGCGGCCCGGGACAGATAATAAACACTGAAGCTTTCTTT. Protein product: CASGPGQIINTEAFF.

This clone has only a few counts. V and J are TRBV28 and TRBJ1-4; D perhaps matches TRBD1 (5 bases). The V gene's germline CDR1 is MDHEN and CDR2 SYDVKM. The ends were cut back, 7 bases at V and 3 bases at J, with 9 bases in the middle. The CDR3 runs to 13 residues. Here the CDR3 DNA reads TGTGCCAGCACCGGGACGGCTAATGAAAAACTGTTTTTT. This encodes CASTGTANEKLFF. The full variable domain, with the rest looked up from reference TRBV28 and TRBJ1-4, is DVKVTQSSRYLVKRTGEKVFLECVQDMDHENMFWYRQDPGLGLRLIYFSYDVKMKEKGDIPEGYSVSREKKERFSLILESASTNQTSMYLCASTGTANEKLFFGSGTQLSVL.

The V call is TRBV2, the J call TRBJ1-2, with D hard to call. Trimming stripped 6 bases from V and 4 bases from J, with 12 bases between. Germline V gene sequence: CDR1 SNHLY, CDR2 FYNNEI. The CDR3 contains 13 residues. The CDR3: CASRVESSYGYTF. DNA of the CDR3: TGTGCCAGCAGAGTGGAGTCGTCCTATGGCTACACCTTC.

This chain joins TRBV6-1 and TRBJ2-3; D not certain. Germline V lookup: CDR1 MNHNS, CDR2 SASEGT. V dropped 2 bases and J dropped 0 bases, with 12 bases sitting between them. The CDR3 is 16 amino acids. CDR3 residues: CASSEWSSASTDTQYF. DNA for the CDR3: TGTGCCAGCAGTGAATGGTCGAGTGCAAGCACAGATACGCAGTATTTT.

This rearrangement joins TRBV15 to TRBJ1-5, with D unresolved. This CDR3 is built from 16 residues. The germline V gene encodes CDR1 LNHNV and CDR2 YYDKDF (reference sequence). Deletions cut 3 bases from V and 2 bases from J, with 14 bases between. CDR3 residues: CATSRGKGEGNQPQHF. DNA for the CDR3: TGTGCCACCAGCAGGGGAAAAGGAGAAGGCAATCAGCCCCAGCATTTT. Supplemented by reference TRBV15 and TRBJ1-5, the full variable domain reads DAMVIQNPRYQVTQFGKPVTLSCSQTLNHNVMYWYQQKSSQAPKLLFHYYDKDFNNEADTPDNFQSRRPNTSFCFLDIRSPGLGDTAMYLCATSRGKGEGNQPQHFGDGTRLSIL.

This clone was seen only once. The rearrangement uses TRBV18 and TRBJ1-1, with 12 bases aligning to TRBD1. The CDR3 contains 19 residues. The germline CDR1 and CDR2 sequences are KGHSH and LQKENI. The ends lost 1 base at V and 0 bases at J; junction bases unmatched: 9. The CDR3 DNA sequence: TGTGCCAGCTCACCACGCGCGGGACAGGGGGCGAGCATGAACACTGAAGCTTTCTTT. As protein: CASSPRAGQGASMNTEAFF.

The rearrangement links TRBV9 to TRBJ2-2; possibly TRBD2 for D (5 bases). Germline CDR1 and CDR2: SGDLS and YYNGEE. CDR3 length equals 16 residues. Trimming removed 3 bases at V and 5 bases at J, with 17 bases between. CDR3 region: CASSAGGSRGTGELFF. The CDR3 DNA reads as TGTGCCAGCAGCGCAGGCGGGTCCCGAGGAACCGGGGAGCTGTTTTTT.

V gene TRBV27 combines with J gene TRBJ1-1, with no clear D. The CDR3 sequence is 13 residues long. V was shortened by 2 bases and J by 7 bases, with 11 bases between the two germline ends. The V gene's germline CDR1 is MNHEY and CDR2 SMNVEV (reference sequence). CDR3 sequence reads: CASSLGIIGEAFF. CDR3 bases: TGTGCCAGCAGTTTAGGCATCATAGGTGAAGCTTTCTTT.

The J gene is TRBJ2-1, the V gene TRBV19, with 7 positions matching TRBD2. Germline V gene lookup returns CDR1 LNHDA and CDR2 SQIVND (reference sequence). The CDR3 contains 18 residues. V was pared by 1 base and J by 4 bases, with 13 bases of the junction left unmatched. The CDR3 bases are TGTGCCAGTAGTATAGGTCTAGCGGTGGGGGGAACATACAATGAGCAGTTCTTC. Amino acids: CASSIGLAVGGTYNEQFF.